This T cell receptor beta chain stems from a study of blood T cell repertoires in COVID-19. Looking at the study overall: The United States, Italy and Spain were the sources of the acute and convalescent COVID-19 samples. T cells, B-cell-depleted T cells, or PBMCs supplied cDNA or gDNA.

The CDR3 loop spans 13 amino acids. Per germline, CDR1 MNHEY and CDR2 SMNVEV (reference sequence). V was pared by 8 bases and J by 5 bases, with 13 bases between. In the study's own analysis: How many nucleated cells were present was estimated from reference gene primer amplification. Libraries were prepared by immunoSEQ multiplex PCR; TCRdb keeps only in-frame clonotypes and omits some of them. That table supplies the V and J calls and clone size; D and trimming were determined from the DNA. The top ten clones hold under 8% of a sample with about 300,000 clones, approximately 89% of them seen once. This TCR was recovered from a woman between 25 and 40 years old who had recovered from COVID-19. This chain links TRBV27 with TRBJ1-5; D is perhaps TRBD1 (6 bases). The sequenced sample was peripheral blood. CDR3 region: CASAGTSHQPQHF. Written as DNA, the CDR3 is TGTGCCAGCGCCGGGACAAGTCATCAGCCCCAGCATTTT.